This T cell receptor (beta chain) emerged from a study of early T cells in non-severe SARS-CoV-2 infection. Study information: The sequenced material was bulk RNA from unsorted whole blood, and its chains were unpaired.

Study-wide results and caveats: Reliance on VDJdb matching favored anti-spike CD8 responses; private and CD4 specificities were missed.

Unique molecular identifier tags were affixed to discrete cDNA molecules. Using its own MiXCR run on the 5' RACE reads, TCRdb lists one record per CDR3 protein. The repertoire holds approximately 71,000 distinct CDR3 sequences, approximately 12% seen once, with approximately 5% in the top ten. Regarding this clonotype: Its antigen is as yet unknown.

The source is an adult who was a healthcare worker with PCR-confirmed SARS-CoV-2 infection or an uninfected control (not recorded which). Sequencing was done on a sample of whole blood.

CDR3 protein: CASSPGGGGETQYF. DNA of the CDR3: TGCGCCAGCAGCCCAGGAGGAGGAGGGGAGACCCAGTACTTC. This chain joins TRBV4-1 and TRBJ2-5, with a weak D call TRBD2 (6 bases). The CDR3 spans 14 residues. Germline V gene data show CDR1 as MGHRA and CDR2 as YSYEKL. Trimming shortened V by 4 bases and J by 5 bases, and 14 bases separated the two germline ends.